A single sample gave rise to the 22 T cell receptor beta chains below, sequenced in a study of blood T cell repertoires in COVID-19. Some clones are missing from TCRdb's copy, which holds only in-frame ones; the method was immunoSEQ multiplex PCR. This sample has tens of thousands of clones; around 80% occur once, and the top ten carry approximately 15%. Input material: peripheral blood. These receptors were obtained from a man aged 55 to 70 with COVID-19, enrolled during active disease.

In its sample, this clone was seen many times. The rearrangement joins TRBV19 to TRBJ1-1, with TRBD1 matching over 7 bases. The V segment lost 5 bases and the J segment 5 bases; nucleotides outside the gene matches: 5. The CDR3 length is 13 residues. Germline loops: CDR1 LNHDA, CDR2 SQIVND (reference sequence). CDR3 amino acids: CASSSTGRTEAFF. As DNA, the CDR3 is TGTGCCAGTAGTTCGACAGGGCGGACTGAAGCTTTCTTT.

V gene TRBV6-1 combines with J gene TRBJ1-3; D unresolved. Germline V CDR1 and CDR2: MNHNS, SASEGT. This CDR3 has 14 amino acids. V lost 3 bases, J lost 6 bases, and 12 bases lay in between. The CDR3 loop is CASSDPSQENTIYF. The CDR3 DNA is TGTGCCAGCAGTGACCCGAGCCAGGAAAACACCATATATTTT.

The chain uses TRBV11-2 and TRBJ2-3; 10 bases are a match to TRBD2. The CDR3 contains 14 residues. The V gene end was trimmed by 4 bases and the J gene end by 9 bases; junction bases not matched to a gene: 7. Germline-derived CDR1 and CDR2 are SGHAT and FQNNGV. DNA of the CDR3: TGTGCCAGCAGCTCGGGGACTAGCGCCAAGACGCAGTATTTT. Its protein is CASSSGTSAKTQYF. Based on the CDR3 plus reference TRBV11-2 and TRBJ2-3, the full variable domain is EAGVAQSPRYKIIEKRQSVAFWCNPISGHATLYWYQQILGQGPKLLIQFQNNGVVDDSQLPKDRFSAERLKGVDSTLKIQPAKLEDSAVYLCASSSGTSAKTQYFGPGTRLTVL.

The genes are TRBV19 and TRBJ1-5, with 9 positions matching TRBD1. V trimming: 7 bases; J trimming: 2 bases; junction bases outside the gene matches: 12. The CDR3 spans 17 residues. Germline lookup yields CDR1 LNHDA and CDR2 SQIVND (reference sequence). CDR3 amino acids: CASTRGDRERGNQPQHF. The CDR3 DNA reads TGTGCCAGTACCCGTGGGGACAGGGAAAGAGGCAATCAGCCCCAGCATTTT.

For the CDR3, the DNA is TGTGCCAGCAGTTACATTCTCGGCGAGCAGTACTTC. Its protein product is CASSYILGEQYF. The chain couples TRBV6-2 or TRBV6-3 to TRBJ2-7; D is unclear. The V end was cut by 2 bases, the J end by 6 bases, with 8 bases between. This CDR3 is built from 12 residues. Germline CDR1 reads MNHEY; CDR2 reads SVGEGT.

The CDR3 DNA reads as TGTGCCAGCAGCCACGGTGGCGGGGGGATGGAGACCCAGTACTTC. It translates to CASSHGGGGMETQYF. This sequence joins TRBV3-1 (or the pseudogene TRBV3-2) and TRBJ2-5; TRBD2 aligns across 8 bases. This CDR3 comprises 15 residues. Germline V gene data show CDR1 as LGHDT and CDR2 as YNNKEL (reference sequence). Unmatched junction bases numbered 8, after V lost 3 bases and J lost 5 bases.

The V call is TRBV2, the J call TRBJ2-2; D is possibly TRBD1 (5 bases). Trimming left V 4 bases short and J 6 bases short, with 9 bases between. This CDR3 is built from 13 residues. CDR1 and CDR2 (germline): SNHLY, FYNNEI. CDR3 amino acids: CASSVEGAGELFF. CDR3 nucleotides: TGTGCCAGCAGTGTCGAAGGGGCCGGGGAGCTGTTTTTT.

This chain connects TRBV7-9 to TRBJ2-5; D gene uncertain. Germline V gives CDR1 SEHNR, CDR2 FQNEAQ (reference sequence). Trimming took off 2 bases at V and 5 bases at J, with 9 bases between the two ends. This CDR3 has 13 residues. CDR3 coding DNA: TGTGCCAGCAGCTTAAATCCAGTTGAGACCCAGTACTTC. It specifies CASSLNPVETQYF.

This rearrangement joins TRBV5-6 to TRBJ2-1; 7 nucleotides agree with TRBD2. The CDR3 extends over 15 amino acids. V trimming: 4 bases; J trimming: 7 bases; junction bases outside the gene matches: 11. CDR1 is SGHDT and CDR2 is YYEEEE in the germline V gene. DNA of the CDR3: TGTGCCAGCAGCCAACCCGGGAGGATCGGGAATGAGCAGTTCTTC. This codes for CASSQPGRIGNEQFF.

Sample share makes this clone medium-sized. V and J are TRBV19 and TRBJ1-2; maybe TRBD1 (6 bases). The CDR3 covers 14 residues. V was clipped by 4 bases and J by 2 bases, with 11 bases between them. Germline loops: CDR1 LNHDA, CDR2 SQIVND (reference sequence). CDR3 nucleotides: TGTGCCAGTAGTAAAATAACAGGGAACTATGGCTACACCTTC. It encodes CASSKITGNYGYTF.

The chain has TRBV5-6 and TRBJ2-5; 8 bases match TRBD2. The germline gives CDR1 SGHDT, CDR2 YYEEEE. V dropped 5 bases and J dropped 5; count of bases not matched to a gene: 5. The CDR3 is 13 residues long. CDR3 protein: CASRSAGVETQYF. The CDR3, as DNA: TGTGCCAGCAGGTCAGCGGGGGTGGAGACCCAGTACTTC.

The DNA of the CDR3 is TGTGCCAGTAGGCTGAGCGGGAGCACCGGGGAGCTGTTTTTT. This codes for CASRLSGSTGELFF. This rearrangement joins TRBV19 to TRBJ2-2; 8 nucleotides line up with TRBD2. Germline CDR1 LNHDA, CDR2 SQIVND (reference sequence). This CDR3 is 14 amino acids long. J lost 4 bases, V lost 6 bases, and 4 bases had no gene match.

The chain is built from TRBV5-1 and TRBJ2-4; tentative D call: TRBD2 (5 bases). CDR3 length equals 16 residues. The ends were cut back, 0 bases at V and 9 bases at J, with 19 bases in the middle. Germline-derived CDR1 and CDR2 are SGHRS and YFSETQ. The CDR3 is CASSLGVEALSSIQYF. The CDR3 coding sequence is TGCGCCAGCAGCTTGGGGGTGGAGGCGTTGTCGAGCATTCAGTACTTC.

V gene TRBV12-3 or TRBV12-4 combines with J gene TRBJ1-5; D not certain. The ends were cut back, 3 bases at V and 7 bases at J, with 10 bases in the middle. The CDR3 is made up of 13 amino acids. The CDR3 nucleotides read TGTGCCAGCAGTTTCTTACAGACCCAGCCCCAGCATTTT. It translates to CASSFLQTQPQHF.

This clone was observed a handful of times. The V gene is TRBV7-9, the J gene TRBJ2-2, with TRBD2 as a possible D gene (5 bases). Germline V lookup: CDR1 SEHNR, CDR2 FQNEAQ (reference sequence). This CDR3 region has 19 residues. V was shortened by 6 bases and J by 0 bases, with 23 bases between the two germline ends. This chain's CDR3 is CASRPLGSGSTANTGELFF. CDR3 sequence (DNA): TGTGCCAGCAGACCCTTAGGGAGCGGTTCTACCGCGAACACCGGGGAGCTGTTTTTT.

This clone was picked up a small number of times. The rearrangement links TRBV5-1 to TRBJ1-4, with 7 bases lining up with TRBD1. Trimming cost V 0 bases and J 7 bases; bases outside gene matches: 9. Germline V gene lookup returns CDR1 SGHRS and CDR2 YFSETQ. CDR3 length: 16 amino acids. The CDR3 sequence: CASSLVLQGSGEKLFF. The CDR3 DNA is TGCGCCAGCAGCTTGGTCCTACAGGGGTCGGGTGAAAAACTGTTTTTT.

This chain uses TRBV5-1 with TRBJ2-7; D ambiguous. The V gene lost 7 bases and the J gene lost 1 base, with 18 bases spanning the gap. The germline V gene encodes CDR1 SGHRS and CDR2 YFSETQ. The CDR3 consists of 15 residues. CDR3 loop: CASAPGSYPSYEQYF. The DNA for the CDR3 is TGCGCCAGCGCGCCCGGGTCCTATCCATCCTACGAGCAGTACTTC.

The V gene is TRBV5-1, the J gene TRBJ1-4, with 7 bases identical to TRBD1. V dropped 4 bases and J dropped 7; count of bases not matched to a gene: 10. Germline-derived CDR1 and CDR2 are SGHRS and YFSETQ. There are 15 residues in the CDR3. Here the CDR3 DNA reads TGCGCCAGCAGCCTCTCCGGGACAGATGGTGAAAAACTGTTTTTT. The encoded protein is CASSLSGTDGEKLFF.

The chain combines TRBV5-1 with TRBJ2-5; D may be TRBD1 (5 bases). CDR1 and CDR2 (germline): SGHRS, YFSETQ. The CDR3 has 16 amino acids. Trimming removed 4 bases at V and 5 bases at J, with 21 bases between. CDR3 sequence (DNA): TGCGCCAGCAGCCAACCTCCAGGGAAAGAGAGGGAGACCCAGTACTTC. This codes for CASSQPPGKERETQYF.

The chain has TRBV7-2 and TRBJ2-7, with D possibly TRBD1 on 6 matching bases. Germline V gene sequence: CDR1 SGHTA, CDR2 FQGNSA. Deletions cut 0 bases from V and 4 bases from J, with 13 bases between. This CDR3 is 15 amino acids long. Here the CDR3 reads CASSLAGSGAYEQYF. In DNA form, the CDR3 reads TGTGCCAGCAGCTTAGCCGGCTCAGGGGCATACGAGCAGTACTTC.

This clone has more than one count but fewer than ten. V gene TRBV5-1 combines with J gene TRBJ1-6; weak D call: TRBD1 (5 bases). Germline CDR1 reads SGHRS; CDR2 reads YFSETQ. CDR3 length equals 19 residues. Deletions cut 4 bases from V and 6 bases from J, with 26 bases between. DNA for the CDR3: TGCGCCAGCAGCGACCACGGGGGTGGGGCAGACACTTTTAATTCACCCCTCCACTTT. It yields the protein CASSDHGGGADTFNSPLHF. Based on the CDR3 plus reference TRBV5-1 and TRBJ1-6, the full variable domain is KAGVTQTPRYLIKTRGQQVTLSCSPISGHRSVSWYQQTPGQGLQFLFEYFSETQRNKGNFPGRFSGRQFSNSRSEMNVSTLELGDSALYLCASSDHGGGADTFNSPLHFGNGTRLTVT.

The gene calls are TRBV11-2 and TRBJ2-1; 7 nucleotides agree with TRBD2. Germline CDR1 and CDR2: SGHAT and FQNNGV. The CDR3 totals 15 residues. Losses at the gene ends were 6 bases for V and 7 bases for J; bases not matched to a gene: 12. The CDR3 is CASSPRAGVNNEQFF. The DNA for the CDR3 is TGTGCCAGCAGTCCAAGGGCGGGAGTAAATAATGAGCAGTTCTTC.